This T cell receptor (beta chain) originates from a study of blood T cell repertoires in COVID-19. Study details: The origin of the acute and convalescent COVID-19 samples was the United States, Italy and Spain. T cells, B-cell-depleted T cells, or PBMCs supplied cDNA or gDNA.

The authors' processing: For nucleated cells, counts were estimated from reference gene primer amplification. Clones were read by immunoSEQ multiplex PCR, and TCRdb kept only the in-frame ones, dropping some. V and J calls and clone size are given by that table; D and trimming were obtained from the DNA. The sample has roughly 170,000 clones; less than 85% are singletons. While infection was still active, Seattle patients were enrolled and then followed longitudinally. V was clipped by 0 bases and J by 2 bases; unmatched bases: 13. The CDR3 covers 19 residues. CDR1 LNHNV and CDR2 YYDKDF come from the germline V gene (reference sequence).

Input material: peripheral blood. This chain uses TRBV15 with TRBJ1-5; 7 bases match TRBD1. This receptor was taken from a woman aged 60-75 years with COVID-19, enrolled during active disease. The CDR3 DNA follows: TGTGCCACCAGCAGAGATTTAGGTGGAGGGGGCGGTGGCAATCAGCCCCAGCATTTT. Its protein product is CATSRDLGGGGGGNQPQHF. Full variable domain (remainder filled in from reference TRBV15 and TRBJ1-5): DAMVIQNPRYQVTQFGKPVTLSCSQTLNHNVMYWYQQKSSQAPKLLFHYYDKDFNNEADTPDNFQSRRPNTSFCFLDIRSPGLGDTAMYLCATSRDLGGGGGGNQPQHFGDGTRLSIL.